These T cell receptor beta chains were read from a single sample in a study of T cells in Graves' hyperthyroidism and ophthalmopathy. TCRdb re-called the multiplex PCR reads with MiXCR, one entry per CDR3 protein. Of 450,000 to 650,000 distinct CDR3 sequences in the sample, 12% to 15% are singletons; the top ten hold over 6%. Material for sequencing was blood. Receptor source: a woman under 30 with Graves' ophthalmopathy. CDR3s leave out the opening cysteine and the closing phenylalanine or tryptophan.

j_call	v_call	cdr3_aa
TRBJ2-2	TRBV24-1	ATSGPLGITGELF
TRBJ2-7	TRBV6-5	ASSYKKVAGGPAYEQY
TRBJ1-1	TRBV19	ASSMRRTEAF
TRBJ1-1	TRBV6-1	ASSVDVGARVRTEAF
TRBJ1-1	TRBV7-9	ASRTYGPRGNTEAF
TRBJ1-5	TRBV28	ASSFLGDRSIEEPQH
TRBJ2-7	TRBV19	ASRPGLAVEQY
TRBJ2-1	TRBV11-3	ASSLGPSNEQF
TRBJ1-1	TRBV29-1	SVKPQGGTEAF
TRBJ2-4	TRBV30	AWNVAGGPGGIQY
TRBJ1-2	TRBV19	ASKLGAVNYGYT
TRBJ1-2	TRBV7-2	ASSRDGPYGYT
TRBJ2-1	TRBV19	ASSMVAGSEQF
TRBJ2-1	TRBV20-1	SARDSPGSSYNEQF
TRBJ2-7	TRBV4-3	ASSQDSGIGEQY
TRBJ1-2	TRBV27	ASTSTPIGGYT
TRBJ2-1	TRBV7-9	ASSLKPLPQLQYNEQF
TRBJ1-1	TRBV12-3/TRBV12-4	ASSSAGNTEAF
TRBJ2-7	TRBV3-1	ASSPRETGIYEQY
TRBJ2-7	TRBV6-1	ASSGVTGYYYEQY
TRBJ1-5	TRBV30	AWGQGGNQPQH
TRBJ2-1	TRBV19	APNPRLAVDNEQF
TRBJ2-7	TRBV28	ASSPGQGANTFPRGEQY
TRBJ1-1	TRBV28	ASSLPGGEAF
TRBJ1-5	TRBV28	ASSLLPGARDPSNQPQH
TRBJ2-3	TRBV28	ASSFSASGRATDTQY
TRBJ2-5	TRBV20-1	SAREYPYQETQY
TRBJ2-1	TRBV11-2	ASSSLRVAERGRNEQF
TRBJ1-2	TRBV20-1	SARGQGAYGYT
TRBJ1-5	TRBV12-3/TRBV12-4	ASSRQGVVNQPQH
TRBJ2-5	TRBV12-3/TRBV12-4	ASSSTWTSGKY
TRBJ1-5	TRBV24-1	ATGGSIDSNQPQH
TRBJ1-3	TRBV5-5	ASSLAGFYSGNTIY
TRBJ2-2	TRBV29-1	SGGLAENTGELF
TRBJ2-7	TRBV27	ASSLETNYRGVAYEQY
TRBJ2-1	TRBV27	ASTLHRWHSYNEQF
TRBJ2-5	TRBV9	ASSILAGGPQETQY
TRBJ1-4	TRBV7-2	ASSLGQGGEKLF
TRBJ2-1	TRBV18	ASSAGVGNEQF
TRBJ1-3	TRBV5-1	ASSLGMGSGNTIY
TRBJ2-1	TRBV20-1	SARETSGYNEQF
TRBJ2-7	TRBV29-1	SVGTDSGGQQY
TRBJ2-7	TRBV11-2	ASSRIKGPKRSYEQY
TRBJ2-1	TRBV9	ASSVGQRESGEQF
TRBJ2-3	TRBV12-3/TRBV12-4	ASSRGGLRADTQY
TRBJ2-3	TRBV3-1	ASRGAGELTDTQY
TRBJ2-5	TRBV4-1	ASSQPRDRGETQY
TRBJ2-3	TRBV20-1	SARDITTRIADTQY
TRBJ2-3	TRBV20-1	SARDPIAGGFPGWDTQY